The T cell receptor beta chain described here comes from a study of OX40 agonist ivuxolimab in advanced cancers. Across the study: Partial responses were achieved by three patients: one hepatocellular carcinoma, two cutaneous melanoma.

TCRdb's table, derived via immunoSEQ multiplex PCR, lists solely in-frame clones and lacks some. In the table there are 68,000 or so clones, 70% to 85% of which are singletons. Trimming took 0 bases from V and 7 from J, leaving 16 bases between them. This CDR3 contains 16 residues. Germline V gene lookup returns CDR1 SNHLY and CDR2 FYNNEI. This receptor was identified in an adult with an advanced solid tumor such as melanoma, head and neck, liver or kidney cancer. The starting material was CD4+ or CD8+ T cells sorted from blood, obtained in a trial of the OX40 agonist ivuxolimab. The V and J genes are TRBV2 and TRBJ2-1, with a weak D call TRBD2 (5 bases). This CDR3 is CASSEALPLDGNEQFF. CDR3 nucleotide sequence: TGTGCCAGCAGTGAAGCGCTTCCACTAGATGGAAATGAGCAGTTCTTC. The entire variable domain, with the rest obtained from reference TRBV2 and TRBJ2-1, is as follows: EPEVTQTPSHQVTQMGQEVILRCVPISNHLYFYWYRQILGQKVEFLVSFYNNEISEKSEIFDDQFSVERPDGSNFTLKIRSTKLEDSAMYFCASSEALPLDGNEQFFGPGTRLTVL.